The following is a T cell receptor (beta chain) sequence with its context. The clone's antigen remains unknown. The input lacks base qualities; no much larger clone sits a single base away. The sample is drawn from a study of chemoradiotherapy in HPV16-positive cancers (dated by TCRdb to 2021 to 2024). About the full investigation: Functional T-cell assays on cells from two HPV16-positive patients defined candidate HPV-specific T-cell clones and common TCR motifs. Whether T-cell immunity against the HPV oncoproteins E6 and E7 changes during chemoradiotherapy and whether survival is affected by this immunity were examined in the study. The candidate HPV-specific TCRs and motifs were then tracked in TCR repertoires from about 93 patients with HPV-related cancers. Paper-wide results and their limitations: Expansion of candidate HPV-specific clones and E7-related TCR motifs was observed in the tumor microenvironment during treatment, whereas no such expansion was observed for non-HPV-specific T cells. In HPV16-positive patients, expansion of HPV-responsive T cells during chemoradiotherapy was found to be associated with improved recurrence-free survival. Only two HPV16-positive patients were used to derive the functional definition of HPV-specific T cells, and the survival association was reported for HPV16-positive patients.

Libraries were built with the immunoSEQ multiplex PCR assay. Sourced from immuneACCESS, this table was stored by TCRdb with only in-frame sequences that have V and J called. A share of the clones is absent; for the studies checked, an unresolved V gene accounts for under half, and the remainder has no known explanation. The sample profile shows tens of thousands of clones; about 90% of them were found once. Clones ranked in the top ten supply roughly 5% of the sample. Because repertoires were sampled repeatedly during chemoradiotherapy, clonal expansion in the tumor microenvironment could be followed. From its cysteine to its phenylalanine, the CDR3 spans 16 amino acids. CDR3 DNA only is kept here, 48 bases in frame from base 1. As encoded in the germline V gene, CDR1 is KGHSH while CDR2 is LQKENI. Between the V and J ends, shortened by 2 bases and 2 bases respectively, the junction contains 15 bases.

The receptor was isolated from a human donor with HPV-associated anogenital cancer. The sequenced sample was blood, obtained from a patient who underwent chemoradiotherapy. Rearrangement joined TRBV18 to TRBJ1-1; no confident D gene assignment can be made. The nucleotide sequence reads as follows: TGTGCCAGCTCACCATTAACGGGTGGGGAAAACACTGAAGCTTTCTTT. Translated, this is CASSPLTGGENTEAFF.